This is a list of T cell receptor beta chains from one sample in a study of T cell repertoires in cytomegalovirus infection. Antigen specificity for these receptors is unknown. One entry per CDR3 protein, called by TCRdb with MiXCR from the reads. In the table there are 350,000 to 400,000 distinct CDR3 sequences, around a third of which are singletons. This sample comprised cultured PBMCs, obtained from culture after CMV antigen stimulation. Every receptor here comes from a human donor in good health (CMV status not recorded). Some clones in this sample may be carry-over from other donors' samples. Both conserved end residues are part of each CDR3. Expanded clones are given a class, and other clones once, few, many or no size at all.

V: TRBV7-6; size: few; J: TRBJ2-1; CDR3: CASTTGANEQFF
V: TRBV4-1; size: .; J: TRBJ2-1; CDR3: CASSQELAGGGFEQFF
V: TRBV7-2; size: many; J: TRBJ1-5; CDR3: CASSLQGGDQPQHF
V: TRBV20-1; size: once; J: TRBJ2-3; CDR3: CSAWTRGTDTQYF
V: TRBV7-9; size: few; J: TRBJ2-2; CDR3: CASSFSPPTGELFF
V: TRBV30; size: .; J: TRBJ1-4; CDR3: CAWSAHQSGNEKLFF
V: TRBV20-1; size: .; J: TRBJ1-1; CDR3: CSARKIAGTEAFF
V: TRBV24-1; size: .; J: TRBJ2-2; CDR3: CATSAPGLNTGELFF
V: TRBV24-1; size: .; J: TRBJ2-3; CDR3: CATSVLDTQYF
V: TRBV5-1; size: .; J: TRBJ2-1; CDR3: CASSWGLARSSYNEQFF
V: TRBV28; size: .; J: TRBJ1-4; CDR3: CASSFIPQAANEKLFF
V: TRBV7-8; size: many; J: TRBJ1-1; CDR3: CASSSLEQGADTEAFF